This record covers a single TCR beta chain. The protocol was immunoSEQ multiplex PCR, while the TCRdb copy is restricted to in-frame clones and leaves out a portion. The repertoire holds around 57,000 clones, with about nine tenths as singletons. Germline-derived CDR1 and CDR2 are MNHNY and SVGAGI (reference sequence). V was clipped by 4 bases and J by 6 bases; unmatched bases: 5. This CDR3 spans 13 amino acids. This record comes from a study of OX40 agonist ivuxolimab in advanced cancers. The V and J genes are TRBV6-6 and TRBJ1-2; 7 bases are shared with TRBD1. This specimen consisted of CD4+ or CD8+ T cells sorted from blood, obtained in a trial of the OX40 agonist ivuxolimab. The source is an adult with an advanced solid tumor such as melanoma, head and neck, liver or kidney cancer. DNA of the CDR3: TGTGCCAGCAGTTCCGTTACAGGGGATGGCTACACCTTC. Its translation is CASSSVTGDGYTF.